This T cell receptor beta chain was sequenced for a study of T cells in women clearing cervical HPV infection. Study-wide points: CIN3+ cases had significantly higher TCR richness than controls; evenness did not differ.

HPV was found by MY09/MY11 PCR and dot-blot genotyping. The V and J ends lost 1 base and 2 bases, in that order; junction bases with no gene match: 1. The CDR3 loop spans 15 amino acids. CDR1 is SGHAT, CDR2 FQNNGV, per germline. For this clone: The antigen is not known. The CDR3 end falls 3 residues outside the read, so it is completed with the germline J gene.

Data came from immunoSEQ multiplex PCR; TCRdb stores just in-frame clones and leaves some out. The sample's table shows around 37,000 clones. The chain couples TRBV11-2 to TRBJ1-1, with 10 nucleotides matching TRBD1. Sample: blood buffy coat. This TCR was sampled from a woman aged 18-70 years with a cervical HPV16 infection that either progressed to CIN3+ or cleared (not recorded which). Partial CDR3 DNA: TGTGCCAGCAGCTTAGGACAGGGGGCCAACACTGAA. It codes for CASSLGQGANTE. The full CDR3 protein is CASSLGQGANTEAFF. The entire variable domain, with the rest obtained from reference TRBV11-2 and TRBJ1-1, is as follows: EAGVAQSPRYKIIEKRQSVAFWCNPISGHATLYWYQQILGQGPKLLIQFQNNGVVDDSQLPKDRFSAERLKGVDSTLKIQPAKLEDSAVYLCASSLGQGANTEAFFGQGTRLTVV.